The source of this T cell receptor (beta chain) is a study of blood T cell repertoires in COVID-19. Generated by immunoSEQ multiplex PCR, the TCRdb table keeps only in-frame clones and is missing some. The data contain about 250,000 clones, 80% to 90% of them seen just once; the ten biggest clones take up roughly 8.7%. The CDR3 totals 12 residues. V gave up 5 bases and J gave up 7 bases, with 11 bases separating them. Looked up from germline, CDR1 is WSHSY and CDR2 is SAAADI. V is TRBV10-2 and J is TRBJ1-2, with TRBD1 as a possible D gene (5 bases). The TCR originated in a man in his forties or fifties with active or convalescent COVID-19. Material: peripheral blood. In DNA form, the CDR3 reads TGCGCCAGCAGTCCAACAAGGGGTGGCTACACCTTC. As protein: CASSPTRGGYTF.